A single sample gave rise to the 16 T cell receptor beta chains below, sequenced in a study of T cells after yellow fever vaccination. TCRdb reprocessed the 5' RACE reads with MiXCR, giving one entry per CDR3 protein. The table lists 90,000 to 150,000 distinct CDR3 sequences, around 7.2% of them singletons. This specimen was CD4+ T cells sorted from PBMCs, taken more than 35 days after the first yellow fever vaccination. These receptors originate from a man aged 18-30 years who received the YFV17D yellow fever vaccine.

This clonotype was picked up many times. The J gene is TRBJ2-2, the V gene TRBV5-1; tentatively, D is TRBD1 (6 bases). Germline V gene sequence: CDR1 SGHRS, CDR2 YFSETQ. The CDR3 extends over 16 amino acids. V lost 6 bases to trimming and J lost 5 bases, with 20 bases between them. The CDR3: CASTQTTQGDTGELFF. Written as DNA, the CDR3 is TGCGCCAGCACCCAGACCACACAGGGAGATACCGGGGAGCTGTTTTTT.

The sample holds many counts of this clonotype. The rearrangement uses TRBV29-1 and TRBJ1-2, with D possibly matching TRBD1 (6 bases). CDR3 length equals 13 residues. V lost 4 bases to trimming and J lost 2 bases, with 11 bases between them. From germline, CDR1 is SQVTM and CDR2 ANQGSEA. CDR3 loop: CSVALTGNYGYTF. CDR3 bases: TGCAGCGTTGCGTTGACAGGCAACTATGGCTACACCTTC.

The J gene is TRBJ2-7, the V gene TRBV4-1, with 7 bases aligning to TRBD1. Trimming cost V 1 base and J 2 bases; bases outside gene matches: 8. The CDR3 is 16 residues long. Germline V gene data show CDR1 as MGHRA and CDR2 as YSYEKL. CDR3 protein: CASSQGGPQGAYEQYF. The CDR3 DNA reads TGCGCCAGCAGCCAAGGGGGGCCGCAGGGGGCCTACGAGCAGTACTTC.

In its sample, this clonotype was seen many times. V and J are TRBV2 and TRBJ1-3, with 7 bases fitting TRBD1. Looked up from germline, CDR1 is SNHLY and CDR2 is FYNNEI. The V and J ends lost 10 bases and 4 bases, in that order; junction bases with no gene match: 13. This CDR3 is 15 amino acids long. Here the CDR3 reads CATSGQILSGNTIYF. CDR3 sequence (DNA): TGTGCCACCTCGGGACAGATCCTTTCGGGAAACACCATATATTTT.

In regard to this clonotype: Germline is not matched at one junction end, which may reflect a read error. J is TRBJ1-4 and V is TRBV25-1; D uncertain. The CDR3 is 14 residues long. Germline assignment: CDR1 MGHDK and CDR2 SYGVNS. DNA for the CDR3: TGTGCCAGCAGTGCGACGAGGACTAGTGAAAAACTGTTTTTT. It codes for CASSATRTSEKLFF.

This clonotype was observed many times. The chain joins TRBV6-1 to TRBJ2-3, with D possibly being TRBD1 (5 bases). Looked up from germline, CDR1 is MNHNS and CDR2 is SASEGT. The CDR3 is 15 residues long. Trimming removed 6 bases from V and 1 base from J, with 14 bases in between. As DNA, the CDR3 is TGTGCCAGCAGCCTGGGGCCCCTAGGCACAGATACGCAGTATTTT. Protein sequence: CASSLGPLGTDTQYF.

The chain uses TRBV5-4 and TRBJ2-3; 7 bases align to TRBD2. V was clipped by 4 bases and J by 5 bases; unmatched bases: 10. In germline, CDR1 is SGHNT, CDR2 YYREEE (reference sequence). CDR3 size: 15 residues. The CDR3 region has the DNA TGTGCCAGCAGCCGCACTAGCGAAAGGGGAGATACGCAGTATTTT. Protein: CASSRTSERGDTQYF.

Comment on this clonotype: A much larger clone differs from this one at a single base, so this may be a read error. V gene TRBV7-2 combines with J gene TRBJ2-3; D call uncertain. CDR3 size: 13 residues. CDR1 and CDR2 from the germline V gene are SGHTA and FQGNSA. The chain's CDR3 is CASSPDQIDRQYF. DNA for the CDR3: TGTGCCAGCAGCCCAGACCAGATAGATAGGCAGTATTTT. Full variable domain (remainder filled in from reference TRBV7-2 and TRBJ2-3): GAGVSQSPSNKVTEKGKDVELRCDPISGHTALYWYRQSLGQGLEFLIYFQGNSAPDKSGLPSDRFSAERTGGSVSTLTIQRTQQEDSAVYLCASSPDQIDRQYFGPGTRLTVL.

This clonotype has ten or more counts. J is TRBJ1-1 and V is TRBV3-1; TRBD1 matches at 7 bases. CDR1 and CDR2 (germline): LGHDT, YNNKEL (reference sequence). V lost 4 bases, J lost 11 bases, and 16 bases stayed unmatched. The CDR3 runs 15 residues. For the CDR3, the DNA is TGTGCCAGCAGCCTTATTCCTCAGCTAGGAGGGGGCGCTTTCTTT. Its protein product is CASSLIPQLGGGAFF.

A few counts support this clonotype. As DNA, the CDR3 is TGTGCCAGCAGCCCCCGGACAGCAGTCAACACCGGGGAGCTGTTTTTT. Protein: CASSPRTAVNTGELFF. The chain combines TRBV7-7 with TRBJ2-2, with D maybe TRBD1 (6 bases). Germline CDR1 reads SSHAT; CDR2 reads FNYEAQ (reference sequence). The CDR3 sequence is 16 residues long. V was pared by 5 bases and J by 2 bases, with 15 bases between.

The sample holds many counts of this clonotype. The rearrangement uses TRBV7-3 and TRBJ2-5, with D uncertain. Germline V lookup: CDR1 SGHTA, CDR2 FQGTGA. This CDR3 is 14 amino acids long. Trimming pared 5 bases from V and 5 bases from J, leaving 15 bases between. CDR3 protein: CASSQNPGTETQYF. The CDR3 DNA reads as TGTGCCAGCAGCCAAAACCCGGGTACGGAGACCCAGTACTTC.

This clonotype was observed many times. The chain combines TRBV18 with TRBJ1-2, with unresolved D. From germline, CDR1 is KGHSH and CDR2 LQKENI. The V gene lost 5 bases and the J gene lost 4 bases, with 11 bases spanning the gap. The CDR3 is made up of 13 amino acids. The CDR3 nucleotides are TGTGCCAGCTCAGTTCCCACTATCTATGGCTACACCTTC. Residues: CASSVPTIYGYTF.

This clonotype was counted many times. The chain combines TRBV6-5 with TRBJ1-5, with D hard to call. CDR3 size: 15 residues. CDR1 is MNHEY, CDR2 SVGAGI, per germline. V was shortened by 7 bases and J by 0 bases, with 13 bases between the two germline ends. CDR3 in amino acids: CASNPTSNSNQPQHF. The DNA of the CDR3 is TGTGCCAGCAATCCTACTAGTAATAGCAATCAGCCCCAGCATTTT.

This clonotype appeared many times. The chain links TRBV11-1 to TRBJ2-5, with 7 bases that match TRBD1. The J segment lost 3 bases and the V segment lost 6 bases, leaving 10 bases of the junction unmatched. The CDR3 extends over 15 amino acids. Germline V gene sequence: CDR1 SGHAT, CDR2 FQDESV (reference sequence). The CDR3 is CASRNRDRGEETQYF. DNA for the CDR3: TGTGCCAGCAGGAACCGGGACAGAGGGGAAGAGACCCAGTACTTC.

This clonotype appeared many times. This rearrangement joins TRBV20-1 to TRBJ1-1; D unclear. This CDR3 spans 13 amino acids. Trimming shortened V by 0 bases and J by 3 bases, and 8 bases separated the two germline ends. Germline lookup yields CDR1 DFQATT and CDR2 SNEGSKA (reference sequence). CDR3 sequence reads: CSAREELYTEAFF. Written as DNA, the CDR3 is TGCAGTGCTAGAGAGGAGCTTTACACTGAAGCTTTCTTT.

This clonotype was detected only a few times. The rearrangement uses TRBV7-2 and TRBJ2-7, with D unclear. Germline values: CDR1 SGHTA, CDR2 FQGNSA. Trimming removed 4 bases at V and 3 bases at J, with 16 bases between. The CDR3 has 15 amino acids. The CDR3 loop is CASSSSQNANYEQYF. The CDR3 region has the DNA TGTGCCAGCAGCTCGTCACAGAACGCTAACTACGAGCAGTACTTC.